This is a list of T cell receptor beta chains from one sample in a study of T cells in Graves' hyperthyroidism and ophthalmopathy. TCRdb analysed the multiplex PCR reads with MiXCR anew, one entry per CDR3 protein. In the table there are a few hundred thousand distinct CDR3 sequences, around 15% of which are singletons. The specimen sequenced was blood. The receptors here all came from a woman aged 40 to 49 with Graves' hyperthyroidism. CDR3s include the opening cysteine and the closing phenylalanine or tryptophan. D genes are given only for firm matches. A clone size is listed for some rows: how often the clone was seen (once, few, many), or a class if it is expanded.

clone_size: few; d_call: NA; v_call: TRBV7-3; j_call: TRBJ2-1; cdr3_aa: CASSFKTDNEQFF; cdr3_nt: TGTGCCAGCAGCTTTAAGACTGACAATGAGCAGTTCTTC
clone_size: NA; d_call: TRBD2; v_call: TRBV28; j_call: TRBJ2-7; cdr3_aa: CASRPSGSGNEQYF; cdr3_nt: TGTGCCAGCAGACCTAGCGGGAGTGGGAACGAGCAGTACTTC
clone_size: many; d_call: NA; v_call: TRBV7-8; j_call: TRBJ2-7; cdr3_aa: CASSLEQATSYEQYF; cdr3_nt: TGTGCCAGCAGCTTAGAACAGGCCACCTCCTACGAGCAGTACTTC
clone_size: NA; d_call: TRBD1; v_call: TRBV5-1; j_call: TRBJ2-7; cdr3_aa: CASSLLQGVREQYF; cdr3_nt: TGCGCCAGCAGCTTGCTACAGGGGGTCAGGGAGCAGTACTTC
clone_size: NA; d_call: TRBD2; v_call: TRBV12-5; j_call: TRBJ2-1; cdr3_aa: CASGLVLFGSGSSYNEQFF; cdr3_nt: TGTGCTAGTGGTTTGGTACTTTTTGGTAGCGGGAGCTCCTACAATGAGCAGTTCTTC
clone_size: many; d_call: TRBD1; v_call: TRBV5-1; j_call: TRBJ2-7; cdr3_aa: CASNPGTGFYEQYF; cdr3_nt: TGCGCCAGCAACCCCGGGACAGGGTTCTACGAGCAGTACTTC
clone_size: many; d_call: NA; v_call: TRBV2; j_call: TRBJ2-7; cdr3_aa: CASRGASGSYEQYF; cdr3_nt: TGTGCCAGCAGGGGGGCTAGCGGCTCCTACGAGCAGTACTTC
clone_size: NA; d_call: NA; v_call: TRBV4-1; j_call: TRBJ1-3; cdr3_aa: CASSQEGRGGNTIYF; cdr3_nt: TGCGCCAGCAGCCAAGAAGGCAGGGGTGGAAACACCATATATTTT
clone_size: few; d_call: NA; v_call: TRBV19; j_call: TRBJ1-2; cdr3_aa: CASSMAGRPNYGYTF; cdr3_nt: TGTGCCAGTAGCATGGCGGGACGGCCAAACTATGGCTACACCTTC
clone_size: NA; d_call: NA; v_call: TRBV5-1; j_call: TRBJ2-7; cdr3_aa: CASSLESGGATAEQYF; cdr3_nt: TGCGCCAGCAGCTTGGAGTCCGGGGGCGCGACGGCCGAGCAGTACTTC
clone_size: few; d_call: TRBD2; v_call: TRBV3-1; j_call: TRBJ2-3; cdr3_aa: CASSQTTILAEDTDTQYF; cdr3_nt: TGTGCCAGCAGCCAGACGACGATACTAGCGGAAGACACAGATACGCAGTATTTT
clone_size: NA; d_call: NA; v_call: TRBV29-1; j_call: TRBJ2-5; cdr3_aa: CSVVRGVETQYF; cdr3_nt: TGCAGCGTTGTAAGAGGTGTAGAGACCCAGTACTTC
clone_size: few; d_call: NA; v_call: TRBV4-1; j_call: TRBJ2-5; cdr3_aa: CASSQATGWETQYF; cdr3_nt: TGCGCCAGCAGCCAAGCTACAGGTTGGGAGACCCAGTACTTC
clone_size: many; d_call: NA; v_call: TRBV30; j_call: TRBJ2-5; cdr3_aa: CAWTLQETQYF; cdr3_nt: TGTGCCTGGACCCTTCAAGAGACCCAGTACTTC
clone_size: once; d_call: NA; v_call: TRBV7-4; j_call: TRBJ1-1; cdr3_aa: CASSFQEMNTEAFF; cdr3_nt: TGTGCCAGCAGCTTTCAGGAAATGAACACTGAAGCTTTCTTT
clone_size: many; d_call: NA; v_call: TRBV5-1; j_call: TRBJ1-1; cdr3_aa: CASSLDGGNTEAFF; cdr3_nt: TGCGCCAGCAGCTTGGACGGTGGGAACACTGAAGCTTTCTTT
clone_size: few; d_call: TRBD2; v_call: TRBV6-1; j_call: TRBJ2-2; cdr3_aa: CASLPQPGLAATRANTGELFF; cdr3_nt: TGTGCCAGCCTCCCCCAACCGGGACTAGCGGCGACCCGAGCGAACACCGGGGAGCTGTTTTTT
clone_size: few; d_call: NA; v_call: TRBV29-1; j_call: TRBJ2-5; cdr3_aa: CSVLQETQYF; cdr3_nt: TGCAGCGTTCTGCAAGAGACCCAGTACTTC
clone_size: many; d_call: TRBD1; v_call: TRBV7-2; j_call: TRBJ1-2; cdr3_aa: CASSSQQGGSGYTF; cdr3_nt: TGTGCCAGCAGCTCCCAACAGGGGGGCAGTGGCTACACCTTC
clone_size: many; d_call: NA; v_call: TRBV20-1; j_call: TRBJ2-1; cdr3_aa: CSARVSRGAVKRDEQFF; cdr3_nt: TGCAGTGCTAGAGTTTCCAGGGGAGCAGTCAAAAGGGATGAGCAGTTCTTC
clone_size: NA; d_call: TRBD1; v_call: TRBV4-1; j_call: TRBJ2-7; cdr3_aa: CASSHIIVGQGAWGQPYEQYF; cdr3_nt: TGCGCCAGCAGCCATATAATTGTAGGACAGGGGGCGTGGGGTCAACCCTACGAGCAGTACTTC
clone_size: few; d_call: NA; v_call: TRBV19; j_call: TRBJ1-5; cdr3_aa: CASSKWGQPQHF; cdr3_nt: TGTGCCAGTAGTAAGTGGGGTCAGCCCCAGCATTTT
clone_size: few; d_call: TRBD2; v_call: TRBV20-1; j_call: TRBJ2-3; cdr3_aa: CSADGLAGSTDTQYF; cdr3_nt: TGCAGTGCGGACGGACTAGCGGGATCCACAGATACGCAGTATTTT
clone_size: NA; d_call: NA; v_call: TRBV27; j_call: TRBJ2-6; cdr3_aa: CASSPRGREVTGANVLTF; cdr3_nt: TGTGCCAGCAGTCCAAGAGGCAGGGAGGTAACTGGGGCCAACGTCCTGACTTTC
clone_size: many; d_call: NA; v_call: TRBV28; j_call: TRBJ2-7; cdr3_aa: CASSRRGNEQYF; cdr3_nt: TGTGCCAGCAGCCGCAGGGGCAACGAGCAGTACTTC
clone_size: many; d_call: TRBD1; v_call: TRBV2; j_call: TRBJ2-7; cdr3_aa: CATTSGTGGEQYF; cdr3_nt: TGTGCCACCACTTCCGGGACAGGGGGCGAGCAGTACTTC
clone_size: few; d_call: NA; v_call: TRBV27; j_call: TRBJ1-4; cdr3_aa: CASSFFGNGEKLFF; cdr3_nt: TGTGCCAGCAGTTTTTTTGGGAACGGTGAAAAACTGTTTTTT
clone_size: few; d_call: NA; v_call: TRBV2; j_call: TRBJ2-2; cdr3_aa: CASELAEGYGELFF; cdr3_nt: TGTGCCAGCGAATTAGCGGAGGGGTACGGGGAGCTGTTTTTT
clone_size: few; d_call: TRBD1; v_call: TRBV9; j_call: TRBJ2-7; cdr3_aa: CAKFPGQGFSYEQYF; cdr3_nt: TGTGCCAAGTTTCCGGGACAGGGATTTTCCTACGAGCAGTACTTC
clone_size: many; d_call: NA; v_call: TRBV29-1; j_call: TRBJ2-7; cdr3_aa: CSVLTPGTLTYEQYF; cdr3_nt: TGCAGCGTTCTTACCCCCGGGACTCTAACCTACGAGCAGTACTTC
clone_size: many; d_call: NA; v_call: TRBV3-1; j_call: TRBJ1-5; cdr3_aa: CASSWGNMGDSNQPQHF; cdr3_nt: TGTGCCAGCAGCTGGGGGAACATGGGTGATAGCAATCAGCCCCAGCATTTT
clone_size: few; d_call: NA; v_call: TRBV7-2; j_call: TRBJ1-4; cdr3_aa: CASSPSGGIEKLFF; cdr3_nt: TGTGCCAGCAGCCCATCGGGGGGCATTGAAAAACTGTTTTTT
clone_size: many; d_call: TRBD1; v_call: TRBV28; j_call: TRBJ1-1; cdr3_aa: CASSPPDRGTEAFF; cdr3_nt: TGTGCCAGCAGTCCACCGGACAGGGGCACTGAAGCTTTCTTT
clone_size: many; d_call: NA; v_call: TRBV20-1; j_call: TRBJ1-1; cdr3_aa: CSARDLWGNTEAFF; cdr3_nt: TGCAGTGCTAGAGATCTGTGGGGGAACACTGAAGCTTTCTTT
clone_size: many; d_call: TRBD2; v_call: TRBV20-1; j_call: TRBJ2-5; cdr3_aa: CSARDTGTRKETQYF; cdr3_nt: TGCAGTGCTAGAGATACCGGGACTAGGAAAGAGACCCAGTACTTC
clone_size: many; d_call: NA; v_call: TRBV30; j_call: TRBJ1-3; cdr3_aa: CAWSGSGNTIYF; cdr3_nt: TGTGCCTGGAGTGGATCTGGGAACACCATATATTTT
clone_size: many; d_call: NA; v_call: TRBV6-1; j_call: TRBJ1-2; cdr3_aa: CASSEPGQGRLAYGYTF; cdr3_nt: TGTGCCAGCAGTGAACCGGGCCAGGGTCGGCTTGCCTATGGCTACACCTTC
clone_size: NA; d_call: TRBD1; v_call: TRBV5-1; j_call: TRBJ1-5; cdr3_aa: CASSGTFRDRDSNFLNSNQPQHF; cdr3_nt: TGCGCCAGCAGCGGAACTTTCCGGGACAGGGACTCTAACTTTTTAAATAGCAATCAGCCCCAGCATTTT
clone_size: NA; d_call: TRBD2; v_call: TRBV20-1; j_call: TRBJ2-7; cdr3_aa: CSASLAEVNEQYF; cdr3_nt: TGCAGTGCTAGCCTAGCGGAAGTGAACGAGCAGTACTTC
clone_size: many; d_call: NA; v_call: TRBV12-3/TRBV12-4; j_call: TRBJ1-1; cdr3_aa: CASTNEIKAFF; cdr3_nt: TGTGCCAGCACCAATGAAATAAAAGCTTTCTTT
clone_size: many; d_call: NA; v_call: TRBV6-2/TRBV6-3; j_call: TRBJ2-5; cdr3_aa: CASWLGNQETQYF; cdr3_nt: TGTGCCAGCTGGTTGGGTAACCAAGAGACCCAGTACTTC
clone_size: many; d_call: NA; v_call: TRBV11-1; j_call: TRBJ2-3; cdr3_aa: CASSFNTDTQYF; cdr3_nt: TGTGCCAGCAGCTTCAACACAGATACGCAGTATTTT
clone_size: many; d_call: NA; v_call: TRBV6-1; j_call: TRBJ1-1; cdr3_aa: CASGGRGLNTEAFF; cdr3_nt: TGTGCCAGCGGGGGCCGGGGACTGAACACTGAAGCTTTCTTT
clone_size: many; d_call: NA; v_call: TRBV3-1; j_call: TRBJ2-4; cdr3_aa: CASSQEGGVKNIQYF; cdr3_nt: TGTGCCAGCAGCCAAGAGGGTGGGGTCAAAAACATTCAGTACTTC
clone_size: many; d_call: NA; v_call: TRBV28; j_call: TRBJ1-5; cdr3_aa: CASSFVQALQPQHF; cdr3_nt: TGTGCCAGCAGTTTCGTACAGGCTCTTCAGCCCCAGCATTTT
clone_size: many; d_call: NA; v_call: TRBV28; j_call: TRBJ2-7; cdr3_aa: CASSSSGTVNYEQYF; cdr3_nt: TGTGCCAGCAGTAGCTCCGGGACCGTGAACTACGAGCAGTACTTC
clone_size: NA; d_call: TRBD1; v_call: TRBV19; j_call: TRBJ2-5; cdr3_aa: CASSMQGALQETQYF; cdr3_nt: TGTGCCAGTAGTATGCAGGGGGCTTTACAAGAGACCCAGTACTTC
clone_size: many; d_call: NA; v_call: TRBV12-5; j_call: TRBJ2-1; cdr3_aa: CASGLVGHVEQFF; cdr3_nt: TGTGCTAGTGGTTTGGTAGGTCACGTTGAGCAGTTCTTC
clone_size: few; d_call: NA; v_call: TRBV19; j_call: TRBJ1-2; cdr3_aa: CASSTRDRHGYTF; cdr3_nt: TGTGCCAGTAGTACGAGGGATCGGCATGGCTACACCTTC
clone_size: NA; d_call: TRBD2; v_call: TRBV7-9; j_call: TRBJ2-1; cdr3_aa: CAEHKPLRELGNEQFF; cdr3_nt: TGTGCCGAACATAAACCCTTGCGGGAGCTAGGCAATGAGCAGTTCTTC
clone_size: NA; d_call: NA; v_call: TRBV7-9; j_call: TRBJ2-7; cdr3_aa: CASSLERAGWDPYEQYF; cdr3_nt: TGTGCCAGCAGCTTAGAAAGGGCCGGTTGGGACCCCTACGAGCAGTACTTC
clone_size: few; d_call: TRBD2; v_call: TRBV20-1; j_call: TRBJ2-7; cdr3_aa: CSARGQGTSGGNYEQYF; cdr3_nt: TGCAGTGCTAGGGGGCAGGGGACTAGCGGGGGTAACTACGAGCAGTACTTC
clone_size: few; d_call: NA; v_call: TRBV29-1; j_call: TRBJ2-2; cdr3_aa: CSCQVGGTNTGELFF; cdr3_nt: TGCAGCTGCCAGGTTGGGGGGACGAACACCGGGGAGCTGTTTTTT
clone_size: many; d_call: NA; v_call: TRBV20-1; j_call: TRBJ1-4; cdr3_aa: CSAKSGAEKLFF; cdr3_nt: TGCAGTGCTAAGTCCGGGGCAGAAAAACTGTTTTTT
clone_size: NA; d_call: TRBD1; v_call: TRBV6-1; j_call: TRBJ1-4; cdr3_aa: CASSWTGLPNEKLFF; cdr3_nt: TGTGCCAGCAGTTGGACAGGGCTCCCTAATGAAAAACTGTTTTTT
clone_size: many; d_call: NA; v_call: TRBV6-1; j_call: TRBJ2-4; cdr3_aa: CASSDLAENIQYF; cdr3_nt: TGTGCCAGCAGTGACCTTGCAGAAAACATTCAGTACTTC
clone_size: few; d_call: TRBD2; v_call: TRBV20-1; j_call: TRBJ2-1; cdr3_aa: CSARSGSYYNEQFF; cdr3_nt: TGCAGTGCTAGAAGCGGGAGCTACTACAATGAGCAGTTCTTC
clone_size: NA; d_call: TRBD1; v_call: TRBV20-1; j_call: TRBJ1-3; cdr3_aa: CSAAEGGTGFGNTIYF; cdr3_nt: TGCAGTGCCGCCGAGGGTGGGACAGGGTTTGGAAACACCATATATTTT
clone_size: NA; d_call: NA; v_call: TRBV12-3/TRBV12-4; j_call: TRBJ1-5; cdr3_aa: CASSQDRLIQPQHF; cdr3_nt: TGTGCCAGCAGTCAGGACAGACTCATTCAGCCCCAGCATTTT
clone_size: NA; d_call: NA; v_call: TRBV6-1; j_call: TRBJ1-2; cdr3_aa: CASSEGQRLGYTF; cdr3_nt: TGTGCCAGCAGTGAGGGTCAGAGACTGGGCTACACCTTC